This TCR beta chain was sequenced during a study of blood T cell repertoires in COVID-19. How the authors handled the data: Amplification of reference gene primers was used by the study to estimate nucleated cell counts. Generated by immunoSEQ multiplex PCR, the TCRdb table keeps only in-frame clones and is missing some. V, J and clone size were drawn from that table, and D and trimming were deduced from the DNA. The table has roughly 150,000 clones, approximately 88% seen once. Living in 24 US areas, the participants were between 18 and 89 years of age. There are 16 residues in the CDR3. Germline assignment: CDR1 SGHAT and CDR2 FQNNGV. V shed 0 bases and J shed 4 bases, with 15 bases lying between them.

Sequencing was performed on PBMCs or T cells enriched from blood (not recorded which). The sequence was obtained from a man aged 65-85 years who had been exposed to COVID-19. The chain recombines TRBV11-2 with TRBJ1-2, with D uncertain. This CDR3 is CASSLDLVGPLYGYTF. The CDR3 nucleotides read TGTGCCAGCAGCTTAGATCTGGTTGGGCCTCTCTATGGCTACACCTTC.